This T cell receptor beta chain was retrieved from a study of long-term antiretroviral therapy in people with HIV. Investigators performed immunoSEQ version v3.0 at survey level. The data were produced by immunoSEQ multiplex PCR, yet TCRdb's version contains in-frame clones alone and is incomplete. Of about 7,100 clones in the sample, 81% are singletons; the top ten hold about 15%. A remark on this clone: Its antigen is still unknown.

V lost 7 bases to trimming and J lost 9 bases; unmatched junction nucleotides: 6. The CDR3 totals 13 residues. The germline V gene has CDR1 LNHNV and CDR2 YYDKDF (reference sequence). Findings and limits, study-wide: Clones showing expansion before ART dominated the repertoire at all time points. It was observed that HIV repertoires exhibited narrower CDR3 length ranges than controls.

This sequence originates from a man in his forties or fifties with HIV. The chain has TRBV15 and TRBJ1-6; 7 bases map to TRBD1. Source: unsorted PBMCs, taken roughly 2.5 years before starting antiretroviral therapy. CDR3: CATNRGRGSPLHF. The CDR3, as DNA: TGTGCCACCAACAGGGGAAGAGGTTCACCCCTCCACTTT.